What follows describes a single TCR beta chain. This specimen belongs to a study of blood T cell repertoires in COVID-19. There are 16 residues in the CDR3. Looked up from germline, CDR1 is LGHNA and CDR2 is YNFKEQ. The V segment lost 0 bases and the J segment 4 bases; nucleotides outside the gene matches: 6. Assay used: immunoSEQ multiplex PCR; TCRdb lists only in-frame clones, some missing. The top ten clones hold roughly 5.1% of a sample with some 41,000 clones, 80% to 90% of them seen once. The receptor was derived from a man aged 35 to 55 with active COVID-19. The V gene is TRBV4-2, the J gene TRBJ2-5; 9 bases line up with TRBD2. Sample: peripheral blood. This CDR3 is CASSQDLAGEGETQYF. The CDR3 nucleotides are TGTGCCAGCAGCCAAGATTTAGCGGGAGAGGGAGAGACCCAGTACTTC.